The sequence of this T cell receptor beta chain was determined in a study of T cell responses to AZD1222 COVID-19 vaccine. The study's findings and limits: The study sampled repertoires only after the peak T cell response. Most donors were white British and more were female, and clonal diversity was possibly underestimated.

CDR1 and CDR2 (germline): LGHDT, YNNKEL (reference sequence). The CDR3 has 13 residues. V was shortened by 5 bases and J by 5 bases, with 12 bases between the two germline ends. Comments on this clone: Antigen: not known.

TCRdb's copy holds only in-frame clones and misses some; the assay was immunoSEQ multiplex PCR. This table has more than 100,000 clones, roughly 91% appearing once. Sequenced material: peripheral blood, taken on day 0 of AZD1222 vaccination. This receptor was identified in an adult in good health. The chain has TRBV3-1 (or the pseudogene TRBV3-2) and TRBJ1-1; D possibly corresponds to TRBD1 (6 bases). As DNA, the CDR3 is TGTGCCAGCAGCTCAACAGGGTGGACTGAAGCTTTCTTT. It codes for CASSSTGWTEAFF.